Described below is a single TCR beta chain sequence and its context. Its antigen is not known. The data stem from a study of cytomegalovirus exposure and HLA in healthy donors. Study overall: Genetic ancestry analysis placed over 65% of the approximately 390 donors that were genotyped in the Caucasian-associated cluster.

Use of 60 Vbeta and 13 Jbeta primers characterized the PCR. Sequencing was performed with immunoSEQ multiplex PCR; in TCRdb, only in-frame clones are kept and a portion is missing. Here the sample spans 280,000 or so clones, about 90% being singletons. Study-level results: One variant, a missense change in DCLRE1C, was linked in a later analysis to TCR beta V- and J-gene trimming.

The source material was PBMCs. This receptor was obtained from a woman under 30 in good health and CMV-seronegative.

CDR3: CASTSTGTDTQYF. The DNA of the CDR3 is TGTGCCAGCACTTCCACTGGCACAGATACGCAGTATTTT. The rearrangement links TRBV27 to TRBJ2-3; no firm D call. V lost 7 bases, J lost 1 base, and 9 bases lay in between. Germline CDR1 is MNHEY and CDR2 is SMNVEV (reference sequence). The CDR3 extends over 13 amino acids.